Listed below are T cell receptor beta chains from one sample, sequenced in a study of blood T cell repertoires in COVID-19. The method was immunoSEQ multiplex PCR; TCRdb's version includes in-frame clones alone and lacks a portion of them. The sample consists of under 250,000 clones, roughly 84% of them appearing once. Sequencing was carried out using peripheral blood. Receptors originate from a woman at least 80 years old with acute or convalescent COVID-19. CDR3s include the opening cysteine and the closing phenylalanine or tryptophan. A D gene is named only where the DNA matches it firmly. The size entry is marked missing in some rows and otherwise reads once, few, many or a size class.

15	-	-	TRBV3-1/TRBV3-2	TRBJ2-4	CASSQERLEANIQYF	TGTGCCAGCAGCCAAGAACGTCTAGAGGCAAACATTCAGTACTTC
16	-	-	TRBV2	TRBJ1-1	CASSESLTGPNTEAFF	TGTGCCAGCAGTGAATCCCTGACAGGCCCGAACACTGAAGCTTTCTTT
17	-	-	TRBV4-2	TRBJ1-2	CASSQDPAGSRDYGYTF	TGTGCCAGCAGCCAAGATCCGGCAGGGTCTCGCGACTATGGCTACACCTTC
16	TRBD2	-	TRBV11-3	TRBJ2-3	CASSAGTSGRTDTQYF	TGTGCCAGCAGCGCGGGGACTAGCGGACGCACAGATACGCAGTATTTT
14	-	-	TRBV6-5	TRBJ1-1	CASSQRGGNTEAFF	TGTGCCAGCAGTCAAAGGGGGGGGAACACTGAAGCTTTCTTT
15	-	-	TRBV5-6	TRBJ1-4	CASSLRTGTNEKLFF	TGTGCCAGCAGCTTGAGAACAGGGACTAATGAAAAACTGTTTTTT
14	-	-	TRBV14	TRBJ2-7	CASSPLGSRDEQYF	TGTGCCAGCAGCCCGCTTGGATCTCGGGACGAGCAGTACTTC
15	TRBD1	-	TRBV18	TRBJ1-4	CASSPSQGINEKLFF	TGTGCCAGCTCACCCTCACAGGGGATAAATGAAAAACTGTTTTTT
14	TRBD1	-	TRBV19	TRBJ2-3	CASNPGQRTEQQYF	TGTGCCAGTAACCCGGGACAGCGGACCGAGCAGCAGTATTTT
16	-	-	TRBV6-5	TRBJ1-4	CASSYSRVATNEKLFF	TGTGCCAGCAGTTACTCCCGGGTTGCAACTAATGAAAAACTGTTTTTT
16	-	-	TRBV24-1	TRBJ2-1	CATSGPGTGRKVEQFF	TGTGCCACCAGTGGACCGGGCACAGGGCGAAAAGTTGAGCAGTTCTTC
15	TRBD1	few	TRBV6-5	TRBJ1-1	CASSPRQGLNTEAFF	TGTGCCAGCAGTCCCCGACAGGGTCTGAACACTGAAGCTTTCTTT
15	-	-	TRBV5-6	TRBJ1-2	CASSVVGGMGYGYTF	TGTGCCAGCAGTGTCGTGGGAGGGATGGGCTATGGCTACACCTTC
15	TRBD2	-	TRBV14	TRBJ2-3	CASSPMRGGLDTQYF	TGTGCCAGCAGCCCCATGCGGGGGGGCTTAGATACGCAGTATTTT
16	-	once	TRBV6-1	TRBJ2-2	CASSEVEGRGAGELFF	TGTGCCAGCAGTGAAGTGGAGGGGCGCGGCGCCGGGGAGCTGTTTTTT
18	TRBD2	-	TRBV7-8	TRBJ2-1	CASSLDTNLAGHYNEQFF	TGTGCCAGCAGCTTAGACACCAACCTAGCGGGGCACTACAATGAGCAGTTCTTC